The clone carrying this TCR beta chain was observed a handful of times. The antigen is undetermined. This sample is drawn from a study of T cells in Graves' hyperthyroidism and ophthalmopathy. Points from the study as a whole: Most thyroid clonotypes that were expanded above 0.001 also turned up in blood. A model of 13 V-J pairs discriminated ophthalmopathy from stable hyperthyroidism.

Investigators excluded patients with uncontrolled infection, other autoimmune disease, pregnancy or lactation. Germline V lookup: CDR1 MNHNS, CDR2 SASEGT. V trimming: 5 bases; J trimming: 4 bases; junction bases outside the gene matches: 6. The CDR3 spans 14 residues. Amplified TCR beta CDR3 regions derived from RNA transcripts. When the TCR CDR3 underwent first-round RT-PCR, the HTBI primer set was used. TCRdb used MiXCR to reprocess the multiplex PCR reads, holding one entry per CDR3 protein. The sample lists 480,000 or so distinct CDR3 sequences, 46% seen once, with 44% in the top ten. The chain carries TRBV6-1 and TRBJ2-7; 9 positions match TRBD2. The clonotype was recovered from an adult woman with Graves' disease, either hyperthyroidism or ophthalmopathy (not recorded which). The sample taken for sequencing was peripheral blood or thyroid tissue (not recorded which). CDR3 sequence reads: CASSSGTSRYEQYF. The CDR3 DNA reads as TGTGCCAGCAGTTCCGGGACTAGCAGATACGAGCAGTACTTC.